This TCR beta chain is drawn from a study of identical twins. Template switching added a universal primer binding site, and final cDNA carried unique molecular identifiers. TCRdb itself ran the 5' RACE reads through MiXCR, one entry per CDR3 protein. This table holds fewer than 900,000 distinct CDR3 sequences, over 15% found once. The germline V gene has CDR1 KGHSH and CDR2 LQKENI. CDR3 length: 13 amino acids. V was clipped by 4 bases and J by 9 bases, with 13 bases between them. This clonotype has just a few counts. A further study also used this sample, focusing on T cells expressing NK-cell markers. That investigation notes: Within several experiments, an anti-gamma-delta TCR antibody kept the sorting limited to alpha-beta TCR T cells.

The chain combines TRBV18 with TRBJ2-1; D may be TRBD2 (6 bases). The TCR originated in a woman between 18 and 30 years old in good health. The material sequenced was PBMCs. CDR3 sequence reads: CASSRLVWGEQFF. In nucleotides, the CDR3 is TGTGCCAGCTCACGACTAGTCTGGGGTGAGCAGTTCTTC.